Listed here are 23 T cell receptor beta chains from one sample, sequenced in a study of Ad26.COV2.S vaccination and SARS-CoV-2 variants. Using immunoSEQ multiplex PCR, the repertoire was profiled, and TCRdb retains in-frame clones only, with some absent. The repertoire holds about 400,000 clones, with approximately 91% as singletons. Treatment noted: some 20 received Ad26.COV2.S at low or high dose, single or two shots; five or six received placebo; per-sample allocation not given. Sampling took place 63 days after the first vaccine or placebo injection. The sample was peripheral blood, taken in a trial of Ad26.COV2.S vaccine versus placebo. Receptors originate from a person aged 18-65 years who received the Ad26.COV2.S COVID-19 vaccine or a placebo.

V is TRBV3-1 (or the pseudogene TRBV3-2) and J is TRBJ2-1, with TRBD1 identical over 8 bases. CDR1 and CDR2 (germline): LGHDT, YNNKEL (reference sequence). V lost 0 bases, J lost 3 bases, and 4 bases stayed unmatched. The CDR3 is 16 residues long. The CDR3 here is CASSQERTGRYNEQFF. DNA for the CDR3: TGTGCCAGCAGCCAAGAGCGGACAGGGCGCTACAATGAGCAGTTCTTC.

The chain employs TRBV6-1 and TRBJ2-2; TRBD1 matches at 9 bases. With 1 base clipped from V and 0 bases from J, the junction kept 0 bases outside the gene matches. The CDR3 length is 16 residues. The germline V gene has CDR1 MNHNS and CDR2 SASEGT. CDR3 bases: TGTGCCAGCAGTGAAGGACAGGGGGCGAACACCGGGGAGCTGTTTTTT. It is translated as CASSEGQGANTGELFF.

The chain employs TRBV7-9 and TRBJ1-2; 11 positions agree with TRBD1. CDR1 SEHNR and CDR2 FQNEAQ come from the germline V gene (reference sequence). The CDR3 extends over 18 amino acids. With 6 bases clipped from V and 1 base from J, the junction kept 13 bases outside the gene matches. CDR3 nucleotides: TGTGCCAGCAGGAAGTATCCGGGGACAGGGGGATTTAACTATGGCTACACCTTC. Its translation is CASRKYPGTGGFNYGYTF.

The chain links TRBV4-1 to TRBJ1-4; D unresolved. Germline V lookup: CDR1 MGHRA, CDR2 YSYEKL. CDR3 length equals 16 residues. Trimming pared 1 base from V and 3 bases from J, leaving 12 bases between. The CDR3 DNA sequence: TGCGCCAGCAGCCAAGTCCAGCAAGCACCTAATGAAAAACTGTTTTTT. Translating it yields CASSQVQQAPNEKLFF.

The chain recombines TRBV7-9 with TRBJ2-1; TRBD2 matches 8 bases. This CDR3 is built from 16 residues. Germline V gives CDR1 SEHNR, CDR2 FQNEAQ (reference sequence). Germline trimming cut 1 base from V and 4 bases from J; bases unmatched to any gene: 6. This CDR3 reads CASSLGLAGYYNEQFF. CDR3 nucleotides: TGTGCCAGCAGCTTAGGGCTAGCGGGTTATTACAATGAGCAGTTCTTC.

V is TRBV12-3 or TRBV12-4 and J is TRBJ2-2; D unclear. The CDR3 loop spans 11 amino acids. V was shortened by 2 bases and J by 13 bases, with 8 bases between the two germline ends. The CDR3 loop reads CASSLTEALFF. The DNA of the CDR3 is TGTGCCAGCAGTTTAACAGAGGCGCTGTTTTTT.

The chain has TRBV14 and TRBJ1-3, with TRBD1 identical over 7 bases. The CDR3 runs to 14 residues. V was pared by 4 bases and J by 3 bases, with 3 bases of the junction left unmatched. Germline CDR1 reads SGHDN; CDR2 reads FVKESK. The CDR3 loop is CASSPWDSGNTIYF. CDR3 coding DNA: TGTGCCAGCAGCCCCTGGGACAGTGGAAACACCATATATTTT.

The V call is TRBV7-9, the J call TRBJ1-1; TRBD1 matches 9 bases. Trimming cost V 5 bases and J 3 bases; bases outside gene matches: 7. This CDR3 is 15 amino acids long. Germline V gene sequence: CDR1 SEHNR, CDR2 FQNEAQ (reference sequence). This chain's CDR3 is CASSPRDRADTEAFF. CDR3 coding DNA: TGTGCCAGCAGCCCCCGGGACAGGGCCGACACTGAAGCTTTCTTT.

The chain carries TRBV29-1 and TRBJ1-5; D is possibly TRBD1 (5 bases). The germline gives CDR1 SQVTM, CDR2 ANQGSEA. The CDR3 is made up of 12 amino acids. Trimming took 7 bases from V and 7 from J, leaving 14 bases between them. CDR3 in amino acids: CSAGGMGQPQHF. The CDR3 DNA sequence: TGCAGCGCGGGGGGGATGGGGCAGCCCCAGCATTTT.

This rearrangement joins TRBV10-3 to TRBJ1-2; a possible D gene is TRBD1 (5 bases). Trimming pared 7 bases from V and 4 bases from J, leaving 13 bases between. CDR1 ENHRY and CDR2 SYGVKD come from the germline V gene. The length of the CDR3 is 13 residues. The CDR3 sequence is CAITRALGYGYTF. For the CDR3, the DNA is TGTGCCATCACCAGGGCTCTGGGCTATGGCTACACCTTC.

This chain uses TRBV5-4 with TRBJ2-3; the D gene could be TRBD1 or TRBD2 (5 bases each). The CDR3 has 14 amino acids. The germline V gene encodes CDR1 SGHNT and CDR2 YYREEE (reference sequence). V gave up 5 bases and J gave up 6 bases, with 16 bases separating them. The CDR3 region is CASRSGPPEDTQYF. For the CDR3, the DNA is TGTGCCAGCAGGTCGGGACCCCCGGAGGATACGCAGTATTTT.

This chain joins TRBV6-6 and TRBJ2-7; 7 bases fit TRBD1. This CDR3 contains 14 residues. With 8 bases clipped from V and 7 bases from J, the junction kept 14 bases outside the gene matches. The germline V gene encodes CDR1 MNHNY and CDR2 SVGAGI (reference sequence). CDR3 loop: CASASGQPFREQYF. The CDR3 bases are TGTGCCAGCGCCTCGGGACAGCCCTTTAGGGAGCAGTACTTC.

The chain recombines TRBV2 with TRBJ1-2, with 7 bases identical to TRBD1. J gave up 4 bases and V 6 bases, and 8 bases lay outside the gene matches. CDR3 size: 14 residues. The V gene's germline CDR1 is SNHLY and CDR2 FYNNEI. The CDR3 nucleotides are TGTGCCAGCAGCCAAGGACAGGCTCCCTATGGCTACACCTTC. Translation: CASSQGQAPYGYTF.

This clone was recorded only once. The gene calls are TRBV2 and TRBJ2-7; possible D gene TRBD1, 5 bases. The V end lost 11 bases, the J end lost 5 bases, and 22 bases lay between the germline ends. This CDR3 has 14 amino acids. Looked up from germline, CDR1 is SNHLY and CDR2 is FYNNEI. CDR3 nucleotides: TGTGCCGCCTACGCCGAGACAGAGGAGAACGAGCAGTACTTC. Protein sequence: CAAYAETEENEQYF.

The chain combines TRBV10-3 with TRBJ1-5; D is unresolved. The CDR3 extends over 12 amino acids. Trimming cost V 0 bases and J 8 bases, with 5 bases left between them. CDR1 and CDR2 from the germline V gene are ENHRY and SYGVKD. CDR3: CAISESWEPQHF. In DNA, the CDR3 is TGTGCCATCAGTGAGTCGTGGGAGCCCCAGCATTTT.

The chain joins TRBV5-5 to TRBJ2-1, with 9 bases identical to TRBD2. Trimming took 3 bases from V and 0 from J; bases not matched to a gene: 13. Germline V CDR1 and CDR2: SGHKS, YYEKEE (reference sequence). This CDR3 is built from 19 residues. This CDR3 reads CASSWSPAGGLSSYNEQFF. In DNA, the CDR3 is TGTGCCAGCAGCTGGAGCCCAGCGGGGGGCCTGAGCTCCTACAATGAGCAGTTCTTC.

V gene TRBV10-2 combines with J gene TRBJ1-5; D is possibly TRBD1 (6 bases). The germline CDR1 and CDR2 sequences are WSHSY and SAAADI. V was clipped by 7 bases and J by 3 bases, with 10 bases between them. CDR3 size: 13 residues. The CDR3 reads CASMGGHNQPQHF. In DNA, the CDR3 is TGCGCCAGCATGGGGGGACACAATCAGCCCCAGCATTTT.

The genes are TRBV7-9 and TRBJ2-2; TRBD1 is a possible D gene (5 bases). The CDR3 is 15 amino acids. V was pared by 5 bases and J by 4 bases, with 14 bases between. Germline-derived CDR1 and CDR2 are SEHNR and FQNEAQ (reference sequence). This CDR3 reads CASSQTDRFTGELFF. CDR3 nucleotide sequence: TGTGCCAGCAGCCAGACCGACAGATTCACCGGGGAGCTGTTTTTT.

The chain employs TRBV19 and TRBJ1-1; 7 bases align to TRBD1. With 4 bases clipped from V and 5 bases from J, the junction kept 4 bases outside the gene matches. CDR1 LNHDA and CDR2 SQIVND come from the germline V gene (reference sequence). This CDR3 is 13 amino acids long. CDR3 protein: CASSTTGQTEAFF. In DNA form, the CDR3 reads TGTGCCAGTAGTACGACAGGGCAGACTGAAGCTTTCTTT.

CDR3 sequence: CASSYGPQSLDGYTF. In DNA, the CDR3 is TGTGCCAGCAGTTACGGCCCCCAAAGTCTGGATGGCTACACCTTC. This sequence joins TRBV6-5 and TRBJ1-2; D gene ambiguous. Per the germline V gene, CDR1 is MNHEY and CDR2 is SVGAGI. V lost 2 bases to trimming and J lost 6 bases, with 16 bases between them. This CDR3 contains 15 residues.

The genes are TRBV6-6 and TRBJ1-5; 8 bases align to TRBD1. This CDR3 contains 15 residues. With V trimmed by 4 bases and J by 0 bases, 2 bases remained unmatched. In germline, CDR1 is MNHNY, CDR2 SVGAGI (reference sequence). CDR3 nucleotides: TGTGCCAGCAGTTCGACAGGGGTTAGCAATCAGCCCCAGCATTTT. Translation gives CASSSTGVSNQPQHF.

The V gene is TRBV10-3, the J gene TRBJ1-2, with D maybe TRBD1 (6 bases). V was cut by 10 bases and J by 3 bases, with 12 bases left in between. Germline loops: CDR1 ENHRY, CDR2 SYGVKD. The CDR3 runs to 12 residues. DNA of the CDR3: TGTGCCAACAGCGGGGGCGACTATGGCTACACCTTC. Translated: CANSGGDYGYTF.

The chain uses TRBV4-1 and TRBJ1-1; D ambiguous. The CDR3 runs 15 residues. Trimming removed 1 base from V and 1 base from J, with 10 bases in between. From germline, CDR1 is MGHRA and CDR2 YSYEKL. The CDR3 DNA reads as TGCGCCAGCAGCCAAGGACCGGGGTCGAACACTGAAGCTTTCTTT. Translating gives CASSQGPGSNTEAFF.